Reported below is one T cell receptor (beta chain). Its antigen is undetermined. V shed 6 bases and J shed 9 bases, with 20 bases lying between them. Germline V gene data show CDR1 as ENHRY and CDR2 as SYGVKD. The CDR3 runs to 15 residues. Sequencing targeted expressed TCRB transcripts, as all isolated RNA had been reverse transcribed. Only in-frame clones appear in the TCRdb table, and some are missing; sequencing was by immunoSEQ multiplex PCR. The sample consists of 13,000 to 15,000 clones, 65% of them appearing once. These data come from a study of beta chain features in type 1 diabetes. Overall study findings and caveats: Type 1 diabetes patients had TCRB CDR3s that were shorter (moderately but significantly so) in all four CD4+ subsets. PCR may have favored shorter templates equally in patients and controls.

The V gene is TRBV10-3, the J gene TRBJ2-2; tentatively, D is TRBD1 (6 bases). Sequencing used stem cell memory CD4+ T cells from blood. The clonotype was recovered from a woman younger than 35 with type 1 diabetes. The CDR3 sequence: CAISPGQGMDRELFF. In nucleotides, the CDR3 is TGTGCCATCAGCCCGGGACAAGGTATGGATCGGGAGCTGTTTTTT.